The 13 T cell receptor beta chains reported below all come from one sample, sequenced in a study of CD8+ T cells in alopecia areata. RNA extraction was followed by reverse transcription into cDNA, which acted as the sequencing template. The method was immunoSEQ multiplex PCR; TCRdb's version includes in-frame clones alone and lacks a portion of them. The data show 200,000 to 300,000 clones, with none appearing a single time. Cutaneous lymph nodes were pooled and cells sorted by CD4, CD8alpha, NKG2D, NKG2ACE and more. The sample was CD4+ T cells sorted from a lymph node. These receptor sequences come from a C3H/HeJ mouse with alopecia areata. The MHC haplotype of this mouse line is H2-k.

This clone has more than one count but fewer than ten. All gene names here are mouse names. The sequenced fragment ends 3 residues before the CDR3 boundary, so the rest is inferred from the germline J gene. V usage is TRBV5 and J usage is TRBJ1-6, with D perhaps TRBD1 (6 bases). TRBJ1-6 is an open reading frame, and its role is uncertain. CDR3 length: 13 residues. V gave up 0 bases and J gave up 10 bases, with 7 bases separating them. Germline lookup yields CDR1 LGHNA and CDR2 YNLKQL (reference sequence). The chain's CDR3 is CASSQERGSPLYF. The CDR3 DNA, read in part, is TGTGCCAGCAGCCAAGAGAGGGGGTCGCCC.

This clone came up a few times. Any gene name here is a mouse gene name. In the same sample, other DNA sequences code for this CDR3. The CDR3 loop reads CASSDAPRDTQYF. CDR3 DNA (partial): TGTGCCAGCAGTGATGCCCCAAGAGAC. The chain is built from TRBV13-1 and TRBJ2-5; D ambiguous. The read stops 4 residues short of the end of the CDR3; the missing end is completed from the germline J gene. Germline-derived CDR1 and CDR2 are NSHNY and SYGAGN. CDR3 length equals 13 residues.

This clone turned up a few times. Gene names follow the mouse nomenclature. The CDR3 end falls 4 residues outside the read, so it is completed with the germline J gene. The chain recombines TRBV1 with TRBJ2-2; perhaps TRBD1 as D (6 bases). The V end was cut by 5 bases, the J end by 1 base, with 11 bases between. Germline V gene lookup returns CDR1 NSQYPW and CDR2 LRSPGD (reference sequence). The CDR3 runs 15 residues. CDR3 bases read: TGCACCTGCAGTTGGGGACAACTAAACACCGGG. Translating it yields CTCSWGQLNTG. In full, the CDR3 is CTCSWGQLNTGQLYF. Together with reference TRBV1 and TRBJ2-2, the CDR3 gives the full variable domain: VTLLEQNPRWRLVPRGQAVNLRCILKNSQYPWMSWYQQDLQKQLQWLFTLRSPGDKEVKSLPGADYLATRVTDTELRLQVANMSQGRTLYCTCSWGQLNTGQLYFGEGSKLTVL.

The table lists this clone with a few counts. Gene names denote mouse genes. CDR3 in amino acids: CASSPAGGYAEQFF. The CDR3 DNA, read in part, is TGTGCCAGCAGTCCTGCTGGGGGCTATGCT. The chain has TRBV13-1 and TRBJ2-1; 7 nucleotides line up with TRBD2. The CDR3 end is not reached by the read, which stops 4 residues before it; the germline J gene fills it in. Trimming cost V 4 bases and J 3 bases; bases outside gene matches: 4. This CDR3 is 14 amino acids long. CDR1 NSHNY and CDR2 SYGAGN come from the germline V gene.

The sample holds a few counts of this clone. These gene names are mouse names. Read data end 4 residues before the CDR3 end; the end is taken from the germline J gene. The chain is built from TRBV19 and TRBJ2-2; no definite D call. The CDR3 is 16 residues long. V dropped 2 bases and J dropped 0 bases, with 11 bases sitting between them. Germline values: CDR1 FNHDT, CDR2 SITEND (reference sequence). The part of the CDR3 DNA that was read is TGTGCCAGCAGTATCCTTCTCCCCGCAAACACCGGG. It specifies CASSILLPANTG. The full CDR3 protein is CASSILLPANTGQLYF. Filled out from reference TRBV19 and TRBJ2-2, the complete variable domain reads GGIITQTPKFLIGQEGQKLTLKCQQNFNHDTMYWYRQDSGKGLRLIYYSITENDLQKGDLSEGYDASREKKSSFSLTVTSAQKNEMAVFLCASSILLPANTGQLYFGEGSKLTVL.

Details on this clone: Genes and germline are mouse. The sequenced fragment ends 4 residues before the CDR3 boundary, so the rest is inferred from the germline J gene. The chain carries TRBV13-2 and TRBJ2-5; 9 positions match TRBD2. The CDR3 is 15 residues long. CDR1 is NNHNN and CDR2 is SYGAGS in the germline V gene (reference sequence). The CDR3 sequence is CASGDGGGARDTQYF. The sequenced CDR3 bases are TGTGCCAGCGGTGATGGTGGGGGGGCGCGAGAC.

Turning to this clone: Gene names denote mouse genes. The same CDR3 arises from other DNA sequences in this sample as well. The CDR3 loop is CASSSTTNSDYTF. CDR3 DNA, as far as it was read: TGTGCCAGCAGTTCAACAACAAACTCC. The V and J genes are TRBV19 and TRBJ1-2; D call uncertain. The missing CDR3 end, 4 residues past where the read stops, is filled in from the germline J gene. CDR3 length equals 13 residues. Trimming took 4 bases from V and 0 from J, leaving 7 bases between them. Per the germline V gene, CDR1 is FNHDT and CDR2 is SITEND (reference sequence).

To note about this clone: Gene names are mouse gene names. The read is 4 residues too short to cover the CDR3 end, so that end is filled in from the germline J gene. The chain couples TRBV3 to TRBJ2-1; 9 bases are a match to TRBD2. There are 19 residues in the CDR3. Trimming removed 5 bases from V and 5 bases from J; junction bases left unmatched: 19. Per germline, CDR1 SNHLY and CDR2 FYNGKV (reference sequence). The DNA read from the CDR3 is TGTGCCAGCAGCCCCAATCCGGGACTGGGATCTCCCGTGGATGCT. Amino acid sequence: CASSPNPGLGSPVDA. The whole CDR3 is CASSPNPGLGSPVDAEQFF.

About this clone itself: A much larger clone is a single base away; this may be a read error. Germline and genes: mouse. The read finishes 4 residues shy of the CDR3 end, and the germline J gene is used to complete it. V is TRBV13-1 and J is TRBJ2-5, with D perhaps matching TRBD1 (5 bases). This CDR3 is built from 13 residues. Trimming pared 3 bases from V and 2 bases from J, leaving 7 bases between. The germline V gene has CDR1 NSHNY and CDR2 SYGAGN. This chain's CDR3 is CASSGQTQDTQYF. Incomplete CDR3 DNA: TGTGCCAGCAGTGGACAGACCCAAGAC.

This clone was observed a handful of times. These gene names are mouse names. Read data end 4 residues before the CDR3 end; the end is taken from the germline J gene. V gene TRBV19 combines with J gene TRBJ2-3, with 7 nucleotides matching TRBD2. Germline CDR1 is FNHDT and CDR2 is SITEND (reference sequence). J was trimmed by 0 bases and V by 4 bases; bases with no gene match: 5. The CDR3 covers 15 residues. This CDR3 is CASSQLGTSAETLYF. The sequenced CDR3 bases are TGTGCCAGCAGTCAACTGGGGACTAGTGCAGAA.

The sample holds a few counts of this clone. Gene names denote mouse genes. The read halts 4 residues ahead of the CDR3 end, with the missing end drawn from the germline J gene. The rearrangement joins TRBV13-2 to TRBJ1-1, with D perhaps matching TRBD1 (5 bases). This CDR3 region has 14 residues. V gave up 1 base and J gave up 4 bases, with 11 bases separating them. Germline lookup yields CDR1 NNHNN and CDR2 SYGAGS (reference sequence). The sequenced part of the CDR3 DNA is TGTGCCAGCGGTGATCCGGACAAATCCACA. Translated, it gives CASGDPDKST. Given in full, the CDR3 is CASGDPDKSTEVFF.

Of note for this clone: Gene names are mouse gene names. The read gets to within 4 residues of the CDR3 end, and the germline J gene fills in the rest. This sequence joins TRBV5 and TRBJ2-5, with 8 bases fitting TRBD1. The CDR3 is 13 residues long. The germline V gene encodes CDR1 LGHNA and CDR2 YNLKQL (reference sequence). CDR3 DNA, as far as it was read: TGTGCCAGCAGCCCGGACAGGGTGGAC. Encoded protein: CASSPDRVD. In full, the CDR3 is CASSPDRVDTQYF.

Comments on this clone: The gene names here belong to mouse. CDR3: CASSDSGGKDTQYF. The sequenced CDR3 bases are TGTGCCAGCAGTGATTCTGGGGGAAAAGAC. The genes are TRBV13-1 and TRBJ2-5; 7 nucleotides align to TRBD2. The CDR3 end lies 4 residues beyond the end of the read and is filled in from the germline J gene. The CDR3 loop spans 14 amino acids. Germline V gene lookup returns CDR1 NSHNY and CDR2 SYGAGN.